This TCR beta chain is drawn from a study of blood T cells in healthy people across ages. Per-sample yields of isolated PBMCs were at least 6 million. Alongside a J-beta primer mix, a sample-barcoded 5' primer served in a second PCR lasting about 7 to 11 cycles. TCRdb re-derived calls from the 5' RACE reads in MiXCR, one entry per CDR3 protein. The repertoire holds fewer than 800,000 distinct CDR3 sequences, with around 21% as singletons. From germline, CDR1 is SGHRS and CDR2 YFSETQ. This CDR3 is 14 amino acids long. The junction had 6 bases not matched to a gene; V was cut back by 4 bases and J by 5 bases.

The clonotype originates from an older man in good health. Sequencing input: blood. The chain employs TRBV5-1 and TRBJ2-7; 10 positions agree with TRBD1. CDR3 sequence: CASSPGQGSHEQYF. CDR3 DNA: TGCGCCAGCAGCCCGGGACAGGGGTCCCACGAGCAGTACTTC.